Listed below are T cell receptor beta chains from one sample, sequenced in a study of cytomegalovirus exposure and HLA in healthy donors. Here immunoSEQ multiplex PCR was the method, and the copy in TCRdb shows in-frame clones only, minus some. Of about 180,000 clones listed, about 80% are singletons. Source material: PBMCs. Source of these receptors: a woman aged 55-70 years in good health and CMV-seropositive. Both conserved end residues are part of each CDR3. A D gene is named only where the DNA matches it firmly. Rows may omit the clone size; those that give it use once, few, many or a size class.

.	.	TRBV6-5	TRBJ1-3	TGTGCCAGCAGACCAACAGGGCTTGGAAACACCATATATTTT	CASRPTGLGNTIYF
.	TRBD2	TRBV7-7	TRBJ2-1	TGTGCTAGCAGCTTATCGGGACTAGCCTTCGGTGAGCAGTTCTTC	CASSLSGLAFGEQFF
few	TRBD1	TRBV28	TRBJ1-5	TGTGCCAGCAGTCTGTACAGGGGAGGCCAGCCCCAGCATTTT	CASSLYRGGQPQHF
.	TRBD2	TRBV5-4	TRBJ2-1	TGTGCCAGCAGCTCCCAGGCAGCGGGAGGGCCAGGCAATGAGCAGTTCTTC	CASSSQAAGGPGNEQFF
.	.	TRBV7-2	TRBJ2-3	TGTGCCAGCAGCCTCACAGATACGCAGTATTTT	CASSLTDTQYF
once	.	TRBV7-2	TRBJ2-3	TGTGCCAGCAGCTTAGAGGGGCGGATTAGAGATACGCAGTATTTT	CASSLEGRIRDTQYF
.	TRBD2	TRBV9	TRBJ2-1	TGTGCCAGCAGCGGAGGACTAGCGGGAGGGCCTGGGTACAATGAGCAGTTCTTC	CASSGGLAGGPGYNEQFF
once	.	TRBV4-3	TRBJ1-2	TGCGCCAGCAGCCAAGCCCGCGACAGCGACTATGGCTACACCTTC	CASSQARDSDYGYTF
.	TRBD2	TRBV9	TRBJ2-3	TGTGCCAGCAGCGCCGGGGGACTAGCGGGGCGCACAGATACGCAGTATTTT	CASSAGGLAGRTDTQYF
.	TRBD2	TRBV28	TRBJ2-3	TGTGCCAGCAGTTTATTGACTAGCGGTAGAGATACGCAGTATTTT	CASSLLTSGRDTQYF
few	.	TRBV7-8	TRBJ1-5	TGTGCCAGCAGCCCCGGGACAAGCAGCGATCAGCCCCAGCATTTT	CASSPGTSSDQPQHF
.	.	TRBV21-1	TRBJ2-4	TGTGCCAGCAGCACGAAAGAGGACAGGGGGCGCAGGGCCAAAAACATTCAGTACTTC	CASSTKEDRGRRAKNIQYF
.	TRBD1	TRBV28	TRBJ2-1	TGTGCCAGCAGTCCAGGGGGTTTATCCTACAATGAGCAGTTCTTC	CASSPGGLSYNEQFF
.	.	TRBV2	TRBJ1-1	TGTGCCAGCAGAGAGGATACTATGAACACTGAAGCTTTCTTT	CASREDTMNTEAFF
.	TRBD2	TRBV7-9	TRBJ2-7	TGTGCCAGCAGCTTAGAGTACCAGCGGGACTCCTACGAGCAGTACTTC	CASSLEYQRDSYEQYF
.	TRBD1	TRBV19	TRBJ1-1	TGTGCCAGTAAGCCCCCGACAGGGGAGGGCACTGAAGCTTTCTTT	CASKPPTGEGTEAFF
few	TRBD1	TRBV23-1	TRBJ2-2	TGCGCCAGCAGTCAATCGAAGGGAAGGGACAGAGGAATCACCGGGGAGCTGTTTTTT	CASSQSKGRDRGITGELFF
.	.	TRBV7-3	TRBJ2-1	TGTGCCAGCAGCCCCACAGGTGTCAATGAGCAGTTCTTC	CASSPTGVNEQFF
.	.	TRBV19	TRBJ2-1	TGTGCCAGTAGTCCCAGGGTGGCGCTAAGCTCCTACAATGAGCAGTTCTTC	CASSPRVALSSYNEQFF
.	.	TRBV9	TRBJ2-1	TGTGCCAGCGGGCCAAGGGGGCAGTTCTTC	CASGPRGQFF
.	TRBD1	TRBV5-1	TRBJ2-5	TGCGCCAGCAGCCGAGTGGGACAGGGCCAAGAGACCCAGTACTTC	CASSRVGQGQETQYF
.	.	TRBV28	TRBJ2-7	TGTGCCAGCAGTTTCTCGCGGACAGCAGCTTCCTACGAGCAGTACTTC	CASSFSRTAASYEQYF
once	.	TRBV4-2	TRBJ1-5	TGTGCCAGCAGCCAAGAGGGCAGTAGCAATCAGCCCCAGCATTTT	CASSQEGSSNQPQHF
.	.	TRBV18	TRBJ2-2	TGTGCCAGCTCACCACAAGCGGGCGGGGAGCTGTTTTTT	CASSPQAGGELFF
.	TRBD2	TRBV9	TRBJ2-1	TGTGCCAGCAGCATGACTAGCGGGCCTGGGGGCAATGAGCAGTTCTTC	CASSMTSGPGGNEQFF